What follows are 29 T cell receptor beta chains derived from one specimen sequenced in a study of blood T cell repertoires in COVID-19. The protocol was immunoSEQ multiplex PCR, while the TCRdb copy is restricted to in-frame clones and leaves out a portion. The table shows 110,000 to 150,000 clones, with around 89% occurring only once. Input material: peripheral blood. All receptors come from a man between 60 and 75 years old with active or convalescent COVID-19.

The V gene is TRBV4-2, the J gene TRBJ2-3; TRBD2 matches at 8 bases. The V segment lost 4 bases and the J segment 0 bases; nucleotides outside the gene matches: 3. The V gene's germline CDR1 is LGHNA and CDR2 YNFKEQ. The CDR3 contains 15 residues. DNA of the CDR3: TGTGCCAGCAGCCCGACTAGCGCTAGCACAGATACGCAGTATTTT. Residues: CASSPTSASTDTQYF.

The chain is built from TRBV19 and TRBJ1-2; TRBD1 is a possible D gene (6 bases). CDR3 length: 11 residues. CDR1 LNHDA and CDR2 SQIVND come from the germline V gene (reference sequence). V was pared by 7 bases and J by 7 bases, with 10 bases between. The CDR3 spells CASTTGFGYTF. CDR3 sequence (DNA): TGTGCCAGTACCACAGGGTTTGGCTACACCTTC.

The chain has TRBV2 and TRBJ1-2, with D perhaps matching TRBD1 (5 bases). From germline, CDR1 is SNHLY and CDR2 FYNNEI. Trimming took off 2 bases at V and 5 bases at J, with 12 bases between the two ends. This CDR3 spans 14 amino acids. DNA of the CDR3: TGTGCCAGCAGTGAACAGGGCCCAAGTTATGGCTACACCTTC. This gives the protein CASSEQGPSYGYTF.

This chain joins TRBV6-2 or TRBV6-3 and TRBJ2-3, with a weak D call TRBD1 (5 bases). Looked up from germline, CDR1 is MNHEY and CDR2 is SVGEGT. This CDR3 has 14 amino acids. V lost 2 bases to trimming and J lost 1 base, with 7 bases between them. CDR3 sequence reads: CASSYEGGTDTQYF. CDR3 nucleotide sequence: TGTGCCAGCAGTTACGAAGGGGGCACAGATACGCAGTATTTT.

This rearrangement joins TRBV7-9 to TRBJ2-3; 8 nucleotides line up with TRBD2. Trimming at V came to 0 bases and at J to 6 bases, leaving 11 bases not matched to a gene. Germline-derived CDR1 and CDR2 are SEHNR and FQNEAQ (reference sequence). The CDR3 loop spans 17 amino acids. CDR3 sequence (DNA): TGTGCCAGCAGCTTAGCGGATATAGCGGGACCCGGGGATACGCAGTATTTT. It codes for CASSLADIAGPGDTQYF. The full variable domain, with the rest looked up from reference TRBV7-9 and TRBJ2-3, is DTGVSQNPRHKITKRGQNVTFRCDPISEHNRLYWYRQTLGQGPEFLTYFQNEAQLEKSRLLSDRFSAERPKGSFSTLEIQRTEQGDSAMYLCASSLADIAGPGDTQYFGPGTRLTVL.

The chain joins TRBV19 to TRBJ1-1; a weak D match, TRBD1 (6 bases). This CDR3 region has 16 residues. The ends were cut back, 0 bases at V and 1 base at J, with 12 bases in the middle. The V gene's germline CDR1 is LNHDA and CDR2 SQIVND (reference sequence). CDR3 region: CASSIDQQGSNTEAFF. As DNA, the CDR3 is TGTGCCAGTAGTATAGACCAACAGGGCTCGAACACTGAAGCTTTCTTT.

Only one count was recorded for this clone. The chain has TRBV2 and TRBJ2-1; 12 bases map to TRBD2. This CDR3 has 15 residues. Germline CDR1 and CDR2: SNHLY and FYNNEI. V was clipped by 4 bases and J by 9 bases; unmatched bases: 7. CDR3 DNA: TGTGCCAGCAGTGGATCTAGCGGGGGGGCCAGTGAGCAGTTCTTC. Residues: CASSGSSGGASEQFF.

The chain carries TRBV29-1 and TRBJ1-4; a weak D match, TRBD1 (5 bases). The CDR3 is made up of 12 amino acids. V gave up 8 bases and J gave up 8 bases, with 15 bases separating them. The germline gives CDR1 SQVTM, CDR2 ANQGSEA. The CDR3 DNA sequence: TGCAGCCCTCCCCACGGGGGGGAAAAACTGTTTTTT. This gives the protein CSPPHGGEKLFF.

The J gene is TRBJ2-7, the V gene TRBV24-1; possible D gene TRBD1, 6 bases. Germline CDR1 KGHDR, CDR2 SFDVKD. Trimming cost V 6 bases and J 7 bases, with 30 bases left between them. This CDR3 is 18 amino acids long. In DNA form, the CDR3 reads TGTGCCACCAGTACCGGCTGGTCAACCGGGACACCTATTTCAGAGCAGTACTTC. It yields the protein CATSTGWSTGTPISEQYF.

The genes are TRBV2 and TRBJ1-5; D is undetermined. The germline CDR1 and CDR2 sequences are SNHLY and FYNNEI. Deletions cut 4 bases from V and 9 bases from J, with 13 bases between. CDR3 length: 13 residues. The DNA for the CDR3 is TGTGCCAGCAGTGGGGCAGCTAACGGGCCCCAGCATTTT. This translates into CASSGAANGPQHF.

The rearrangement uses TRBV6-5 and TRBJ2-2; D unclear. This CDR3 contains 14 residues. Germline loops: CDR1 MNHEY, CDR2 SVGAGI. Trimming stripped 7 bases from V and 6 bases from J, with 15 bases between. CDR3 nucleotide sequence: TGTGCCAGCACCCTAACCGGTGTAGCCGGGGAGCTGTTTTTT. This gives the protein CASTLTGVAGELFF.

The genes are TRBV27 and TRBJ2-5; 13 nucleotides agree with TRBD2. Germline V lookup: CDR1 MNHEY, CDR2 SMNVEV (reference sequence). The CDR3 loop spans 16 amino acids. V dropped 8 bases and J dropped 4; count of bases not matched to a gene: 10. Here the CDR3 DNA reads TGTGCCAGCGGGGCCCGACTAGCGGGGGGTGGAGAGACCCAGTACTTC. It yields the protein CASGARLAGGGETQYF.

The chain combines TRBV10-3 with TRBJ1-2; possibly TRBD1 for D (5 bases). The V end was cut by 6 bases, the J end by 6 bases, with 14 bases between. Germline CDR1 ENHRY, CDR2 SYGVKD. The CDR3 consists of 13 residues. The CDR3: CAIRQGIGDGYTF. CDR3 DNA sequence: TGTGCCATCAGGCAGGGAATTGGGGATGGCTACACCTTC.

This chain connects TRBV4-3 to TRBJ1-3, with 8 bases fitting TRBD1. After removal of 1 base from V and 7 bases from J, the junction contained 0 bases not matched to a gene. Germline V gene lookup returns CDR1 LGHNA and CDR2 YSLEER. This CDR3 spans 13 amino acids. The CDR3 spells CASSQGTGNTIYF. The CDR3 DNA is TGCGCCAGCAGCCAAGGGACAGGGAACACCATATATTTT.

V and J are TRBV27 and TRBJ2-3, with D possibly matching TRBD1 (6 bases). V dropped 6 bases and J dropped 0 bases, with 13 bases sitting between them. This CDR3 has 15 amino acids. Germline CDR1 is MNHEY and CDR2 is SMNVEV (reference sequence). Written as DNA, the CDR3 is TGTGCCAGCAGGAAACAGGGCCCGAGCACAGATACGCAGTATTTT. It specifies CASRKQGPSTDTQYF.

The rearrangement joins TRBV5-1 to TRBJ1-2, with unresolved D. The V end was cut by 0 bases, the J end by 6 bases, with 15 bases between. This CDR3 comprises 15 residues. Germline V gives CDR1 SGHRS, CDR2 YFSETQ. The CDR3, as DNA: TGCGCCAGCAGCTTGGCGCCCGGGATCGAGGATGGCTACACCTTC. As protein: CASSLAPGIEDGYTF.

This chain connects TRBV6-5 to TRBJ2-3, with D perhaps matching TRBD2 (6 bases). V lost 6 bases and J lost 2, with 12 bases in between. The CDR3 is 14 amino acids. Germline V lookup: CDR1 MNHEY, CDR2 SVGAGI. DNA for the CDR3: TGTGCCAGCAGCATGGGAGGATTCACAGATACGCAGTATTTT. It codes for CASSMGGFTDTQYF.

This chain uses TRBV6-2 or TRBV6-3 with TRBJ1-4; no definite D call. Germline assignment: CDR1 MNHEY and CDR2 SVGEGT. Trimming removed 1 base at V and 8 bases at J, with 14 bases between. CDR3 length: 15 amino acids. The CDR3 region has the DNA TGTGCCAGCAGTTACTACGTGCAAGCCTCAGAAAAACTGTTTTTT. The encoded protein is CASSYYVQASEKLFF.

This sequence joins TRBV27 and TRBJ1-1, with TRBD1 identical over 8 bases. This CDR3 is 13 amino acids long. CDR1 MNHEY and CDR2 SMNVEV come from the germline V gene (reference sequence). V was pared by 4 bases and J by 11 bases, with 9 bases of the junction left unmatched. CDR3 DNA sequence: TGTGCCAGCAGTTCACCCTCAGGGGGCACGGCTTTCTTT. It encodes CASSSPSGGTAFF.

The rearrangement joins TRBV5-4 to TRBJ1-2; D remains unclear. In germline, CDR1 is SGHNT, CDR2 YYREEE (reference sequence). V lost 0 bases and J 11 bases, leaving 14 bases between the germline ends. The CDR3 has 13 residues. In DNA, the CDR3 is TGTGCCAGCAGCTTGGCTGGGGTTCCGGGGTACACCTTC. Translated: CASSLAGVPGYTF.

The V and J genes are TRBV29-1 and TRBJ1-5, with a weak D call TRBD1 (6 bases). V was clipped by 4 bases and J by 4 bases, with 11 bases between them. Germline V gene sequence: CDR1 SQVTM, CDR2 ANQGSEA. This CDR3 comprises 13 residues. CDR3 DNA sequence: TGCAGCGTTGCGGGACATTCAAATCAGCCCCAGCATTTT. Its protein product is CSVAGHSNQPQHF.

The rearrangement links TRBV29-1 to TRBJ1-3; D is unclear. Between the trimmed V and J ends, which lost 6 bases and 0 bases, there was a span of 6 bases. The CDR3 totals 12 residues. Germline CDR1 is SQVTM and CDR2 is ANQGSEA. DNA for the CDR3: TGCAGCGTCACATACTCTGGAAACACCATATATTTT. Protein product: CSVTYSGNTIYF.

V and J are TRBV5-1 and TRBJ2-7; TRBD2 is a possible D gene (6 bases). Trimming removed 0 bases from V and 3 bases from J, with 10 bases in between. Germline V CDR1 and CDR2: SGHRS, YFSETQ. The CDR3 contains 14 residues. In DNA form, the CDR3 reads TGCGCCAGCAGCTTGGCGGAGGGCCGCTACGAGCAGTACTTC. As protein: CASSLAEGRYEQYF.

The genes are TRBV5-1 and TRBJ2-1, with 7 bases identical to TRBD2. J gave up 8 bases and V 2 bases, and 7 bases lay outside the gene matches. Germline assignment: CDR1 SGHRS and CDR2 YFSETQ. This CDR3 region has 14 residues. This CDR3 reads CASSFGGSQDEQFF. The CDR3, as DNA: TGCGCCAGCAGCTTCGGCGGGAGCCAGGATGAGCAGTTCTTC. Complete variable domain (other parts from reference TRBV5-1 and TRBJ2-1): KAGVTQTPRYLIKTRGQQVTLSCSPISGHRSVSWYQQTPGQGLQFLFEYFSETQRNKGNFPGRFSGRQFSNSRSEMNVSTLELGDSALYLCASSFGGSQDEQFFGPGTRLTVL.

This clone was counted a single time. At the DNA level, this CDR3 is encoded by other sequences in the same sample as well. The gene calls are TRBV18 and TRBJ1-5; 10 bases line up with TRBD1. In germline, CDR1 is KGHSH, CDR2 LQKENI. V lost 2 bases and J lost 5; bases outside the gene matches: 3. There are 15 residues in the CDR3. As DNA, the CDR3 is TGTGCCAGCTCACCAACTGGGACAGGGGATCAGCCCCAGCATTTT. Translation: CASSPTGTGDQPQHF.

This chain links TRBV2 with TRBJ2-3; 9 nucleotides align to TRBD2. The CDR3 has 16 amino acids. V lost 4 bases and J lost 3; bases outside the gene matches: 8. Germline V gene data show CDR1 as SNHLY and CDR2 as FYNNEI. The DNA of the CDR3 is TGTGCCAGCAGTGGTGTAAGGGCGGGGGGGACAGATACGCAGTATTTT. Residues: CASSGVRAGGTDTQYF.

The V gene is TRBV28, the J gene TRBJ2-3; TRBD2 agrees at 7 bases. The CDR3 has 14 amino acids. The V gene end was trimmed by 3 bases and the J gene end by 0 bases; junction bases not matched to a gene: 0. CDR1 and CDR2 from the germline V gene are MDHEN and SYDVKM. CDR3 DNA: TGTGCCAGCAGTTTGGGAGGGAGCACAGATACGCAGTATTTT. It codes for CASSLGGSTDTQYF.

V usage is TRBV28 and J usage is TRBJ1-5; 10 nucleotides align to TRBD1. The germline V gene has CDR1 MDHEN and CDR2 SYDVKM. Trimming took 2 bases from V and 3 from J; bases not matched to a gene: 4. The CDR3 totals 16 residues. CDR3 sequence reads: CASSLAGTGANQPQHF. The CDR3 nucleotides read TGTGCCAGCAGTTTAGCCGGGACAGGGGCCAATCAGCCCCAGCATTTT.

This clone has a handful of counts. This rearrangement joins TRBV6-5 to TRBJ2-5, with 9 bases aligning to TRBD1. This CDR3 is built from 14 residues. Germline CDR1 and CDR2: MNHEY and SVGAGI. V shed 8 bases, J shed 5 bases, and the junction held 9 bases outside the gene matches. The CDR3 sequence is CASQTGGVWETQYF. In DNA, the CDR3 is TGTGCCAGCCAGACAGGGGGTGTTTGGGAGACCCAGTACTTC.